This T cell receptor beta chain is from a study of blood T cell repertoires in COVID-19 (dated by TCRdb to the early 2020s). About the study as a whole: The collaborator samples originated in the United States, Italy and Spain and spanned the acute and convalescent phases of COVID-19. The prospective study material was composed of cDNA or gDNA derived from T cells, B-cell-depleted T cells, or PBMCs. The dataset comprised deeply sampled blood TCRbeta repertoires from subjects exposed to, actively infected with, or recovered from COVID-19. The repertoires were made available in a free public database intended to serve as a resource for research on the immune response to SARS-CoV-2. The samples were drawn from two sources: the first 160 participants of the ongoing ImmuneRACE study, and fewer than 1,500 subjects contributed by 6 global collaborators. A de-identified subject ID, COVID-19 status, age in years and sex were almost always included in the sample metadata. Where HLA class I and class II types were available, the types were taken from metadata supplied by the sample provider, not from assay-based typing.

Germline trimming amounts to 2 bases on V and 9 bases on J, with 9 as the count of junction bases outside the gene matches. CDR1 and CDR2 (SGHRS, YFSETQ) derive from the germline V gene. There are 15 amino acids in the CDR3, from cysteine to phenylalanine inclusive. Only the CDR3 part of the read is kept: 45 bases, read in frame from the first base. A note on this clone: The antigen it recognizes is unknown. No quality values exist for individual bases; no much larger clone is one base distant.

TCRbeta CDR3 regions were amplified from genomic DNA by means of the immunoSEQ Assay, a bias-controlled multiplex PCR. The original pipeline was this. Within the assay, amplification of reference gene primers was used to estimate how many nucleated cells each sample contained. To quantify the absolute abundance of each unique TCRbeta CDR3 rearrangement, sequence reads were collapsed and filtered. For each sample, productive Simpson clonality was calculated as the square root of Simpson's diversity index over productive rearrangements. Imported from immuneACCESS, the table was reduced by TCRdb to in-frame sequences with V and J called. These copies leave out some clones; in studies compared against another copy, an unresolved V gene accounts for under half, and the cause of the remainder is not known. V, J and clone size were drawn from that table, and D and trimming were deduced from the DNA. The sample table contains 100,000 to 150,000 clones; only one count was recorded for more than 75% of them. More than 1.5% of the sample lies in the top ten.

Whole blood was collected in K2EDTA tubes by collaborating institutions according to the institutions' own protocols. For TCRbeta analysis, collaborators shipped samples in one of three forms: frozen whole blood, isolated PBMCs, or DNA extracted from either of those sample types. The full study reports these points: How much clinical and demographic metadata was included differed by source and by participant, and the metadata was provided uncurated.

The sequence is built from TRBV5-1 and TRBJ1-4; 8 bases in the middle match TRBD1. Specimen: peripheral blood. The receptor was isolated from a human donor in a cohort sampled during active COVID-19. The CDR3 protein is CASSFGTGDGKKLFF. In nucleotide form, the sequence is TGCGCCAGCAGCTTCGGGACAGGAGATGGGAAAAAACTGTTTTTT.